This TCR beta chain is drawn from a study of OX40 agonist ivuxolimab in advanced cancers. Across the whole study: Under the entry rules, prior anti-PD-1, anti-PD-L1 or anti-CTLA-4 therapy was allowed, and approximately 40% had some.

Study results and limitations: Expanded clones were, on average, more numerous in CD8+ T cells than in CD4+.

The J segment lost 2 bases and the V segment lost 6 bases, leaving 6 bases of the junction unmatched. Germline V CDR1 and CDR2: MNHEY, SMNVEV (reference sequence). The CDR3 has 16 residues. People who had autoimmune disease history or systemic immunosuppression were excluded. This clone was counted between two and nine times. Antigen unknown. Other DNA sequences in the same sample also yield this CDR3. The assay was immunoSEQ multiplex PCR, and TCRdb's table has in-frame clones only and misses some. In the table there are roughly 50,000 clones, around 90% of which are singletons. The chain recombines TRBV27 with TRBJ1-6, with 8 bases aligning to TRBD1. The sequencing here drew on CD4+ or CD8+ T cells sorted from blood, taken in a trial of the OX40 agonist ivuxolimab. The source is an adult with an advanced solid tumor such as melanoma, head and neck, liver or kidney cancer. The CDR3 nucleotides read TGTGCCAGCAGCCAAGGACAGGGTACCTATAATTCACCCCTCCACTTT. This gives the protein CASSQGQGTYNSPLHF.